The 5 T cell receptor beta chains below all came from one sample that was sequenced in a study of blood T cell repertoires in COVID-19. Clones were read by immunoSEQ multiplex PCR, and TCRdb kept only the in-frame ones, dropping some. The sample contains a few hundred thousand clones, more than 75% of which appear only once. Input material: PBMCs or T cells enriched from blood (not recorded which). All receptors come from a woman aged 30 to 39 who had recovered from COVID-19.

This chain joins TRBV29-1 and TRBJ2-1; 8 nucleotides line up with TRBD2. The CDR3 length is 17 residues. V dropped 4 bases and J dropped 0; count of bases not matched to a gene: 11. The germline gives CDR1 SQVTM, CDR2 ANQGSEA. CDR3 sequence (DNA): TGCAGCGTTGGTCGGCTAGCGGGCCGAAGCTCCTACAATGAGCAGTTCTTC. This sequence encodes CSVGRLAGRSSYNEQFF.

The J gene is TRBJ2-1, the V gene TRBV7-2, with TRBD2 identical over 7 bases. Per the germline V gene, CDR1 is SGHTA and CDR2 is FQGNSA. Trimming at V came to 2 bases and at J to 4 bases, leaving 14 bases not matched to a gene. CDR3 length: 18 amino acids. For the CDR3, the DNA is TGTGCCAGCAGCTTATTGATGGTGGGGGGAGGGCTTTACAATGAGCAGTTCTTC. Its translation: CASSLLMVGGGLYNEQFF.

The CDR3 DNA is TGTGCCAGCAGCCAAGATACAGGGAGGGACTATGGCTACACCTTC. Its translation is CASSQDTGRDYGYTF. The V call is TRBV14, the J call TRBJ1-2; D possibly corresponds to TRBD1 (6 bases). This CDR3 comprises 15 residues. Germline-derived CDR1 and CDR2 are SGHDN and FVKESK. V was clipped by 0 bases and J by 3 bases, with 11 bases between them.

This clone appeared a single time. This rearrangement joins TRBV3-1 (or the pseudogene TRBV3-2) to TRBJ1-2; weak D call: TRBD1 (5 bases). The V gene lost 4 bases and the J gene lost 0 bases, with 15 bases spanning the gap. The germline gives CDR1 LGHDT, CDR2 YNNKEL (reference sequence). The CDR3 spans 16 residues. CDR3 bases: TGTGCCAGCAGCCCGCGGGGCGCAGGGACTAACTATGGCTACACCTTC. Protein product: CASSPRGAGTNYGYTF.

This chain connects TRBV9 to TRBJ1-1; D may be TRBD1 (6 bases). CDR3 length equals 15 residues. Deletions cut 3 bases from V and 1 base from J, with 13 bases between. Germline V gives CDR1 SGDLS, CDR2 YYNGEE. CDR3 residues: CASSALTGRNTEAFF. CDR3 bases: TGTGCCAGCAGCGCGTTGACAGGAAGGAACACTGAAGCTTTCTTT.